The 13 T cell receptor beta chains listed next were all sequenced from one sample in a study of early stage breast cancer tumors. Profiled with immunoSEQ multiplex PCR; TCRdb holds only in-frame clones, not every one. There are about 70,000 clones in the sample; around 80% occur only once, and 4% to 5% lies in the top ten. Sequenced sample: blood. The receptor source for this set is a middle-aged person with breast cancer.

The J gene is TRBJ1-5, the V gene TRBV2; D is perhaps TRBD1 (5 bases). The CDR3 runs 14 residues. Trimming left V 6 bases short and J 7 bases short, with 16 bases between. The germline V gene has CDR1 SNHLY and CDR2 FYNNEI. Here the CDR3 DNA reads TGTGCCAGCAGCGGGTCCCCTAGGGGACAGCCCCAGCATTTT. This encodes CASSGSPRGQPQHF. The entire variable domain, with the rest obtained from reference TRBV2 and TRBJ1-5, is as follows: EPEVTQTPSHQVTQMGQEVILRCVPISNHLYFYWYRQILGQKVEFLVSFYNNEISEKSEIFDDQFSVERPDGSNFTLKIRSTKLEDSAMYFCASSGSPRGQPQHFGDGTRLSIL.

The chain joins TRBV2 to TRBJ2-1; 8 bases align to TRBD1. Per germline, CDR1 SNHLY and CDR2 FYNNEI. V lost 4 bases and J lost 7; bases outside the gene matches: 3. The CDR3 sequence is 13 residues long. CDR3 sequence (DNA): TGTGCCAGCAGTGGGGACAGGTTTAATGAGCAGTTCTTC. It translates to CASSGDRFNEQFF.

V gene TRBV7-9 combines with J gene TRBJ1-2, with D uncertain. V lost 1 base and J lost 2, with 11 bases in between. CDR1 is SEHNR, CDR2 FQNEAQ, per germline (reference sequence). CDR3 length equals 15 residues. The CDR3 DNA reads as TGTGCCAGCAGCTTAGGACCCGGCGCCAACTATGGCTACACCTTC. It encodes CASSLGPGANYGYTF.

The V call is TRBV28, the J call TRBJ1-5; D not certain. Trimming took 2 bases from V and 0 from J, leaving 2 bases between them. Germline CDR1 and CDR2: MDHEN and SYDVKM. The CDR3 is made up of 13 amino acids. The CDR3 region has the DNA TGTGCCAGCAGTTTACCTAGCAATCAGCCCCAGCATTTT. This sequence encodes CASSLPSNQPQHF.

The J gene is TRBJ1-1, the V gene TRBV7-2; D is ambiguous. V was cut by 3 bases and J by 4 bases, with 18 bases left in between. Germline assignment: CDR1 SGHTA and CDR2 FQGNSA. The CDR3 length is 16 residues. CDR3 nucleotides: TGTGCCAGCAGCTTGGCCTTATATATTAAGGGCACTGAAGCTTTCTTT. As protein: CASSLALYIKGTEAFF.

DNA for the CDR3: TGTGCCAGCAGCTCAAACCCCGGGACGGATGAAAAACTGTTTTTT. Amino acids: CASSSNPGTDEKLFF. This chain joins TRBV28 and TRBJ1-4; the D gene is possibly TRBD1 (5 bases). The CDR3 consists of 15 residues. Germline CDR1 is MDHEN and CDR2 is SYDVKM. Trimming stripped 6 bases from V and 6 bases from J, with 17 bases between.

CDR3 in DNA: TGCGCCAGCAGCCAGAGGGAAGCAGAGACCCAGTACTTC. Translating gives CASSQREAETQYF. V usage is TRBV4-1 and J usage is TRBJ2-5; D is possibly TRBD2 (5 bases). This CDR3 contains 13 residues. Trimming took 3 bases from V and 4 from J, leaving 9 bases between them. Germline V gene lookup returns CDR1 MGHRA and CDR2 YSYEKL.

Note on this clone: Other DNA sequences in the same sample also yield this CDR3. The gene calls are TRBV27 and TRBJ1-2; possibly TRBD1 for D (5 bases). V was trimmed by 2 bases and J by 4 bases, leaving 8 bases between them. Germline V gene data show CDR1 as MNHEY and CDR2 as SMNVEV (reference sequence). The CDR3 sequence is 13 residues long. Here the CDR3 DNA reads TGTGCCAGCAGTTTAATCGGGGGCTATGGCTACACCTTC. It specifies CASSLIGGYGYTF.

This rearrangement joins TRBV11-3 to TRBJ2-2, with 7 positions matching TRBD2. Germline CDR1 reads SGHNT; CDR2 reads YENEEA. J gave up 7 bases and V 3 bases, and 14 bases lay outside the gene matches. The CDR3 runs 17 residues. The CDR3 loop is CASSFGYLREHSGELFF. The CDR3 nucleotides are TGTGCCAGCAGCTTTGGGTATCTGCGGGAGCATAGCGGGGAGCTGTTTTTT. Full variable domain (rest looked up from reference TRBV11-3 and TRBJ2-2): EAGVVQSPRYKIIEKKQPVAFWCNPISGHNTLYWYLQNLGQGPELLIRYENEEAVDDSQLPKDRFSAERLKGVDSTLKIQPAELGDSAVYLCASSFGYLREHSGELFFGEGSRLTVL.

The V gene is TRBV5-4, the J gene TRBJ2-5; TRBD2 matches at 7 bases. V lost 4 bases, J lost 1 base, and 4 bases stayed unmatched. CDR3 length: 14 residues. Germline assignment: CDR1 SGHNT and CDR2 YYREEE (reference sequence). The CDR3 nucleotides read TGTGCCAGCAGCCCGGGGGGACTCCAAGAGACCCAGTACTTC. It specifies CASSPGGLQETQYF.

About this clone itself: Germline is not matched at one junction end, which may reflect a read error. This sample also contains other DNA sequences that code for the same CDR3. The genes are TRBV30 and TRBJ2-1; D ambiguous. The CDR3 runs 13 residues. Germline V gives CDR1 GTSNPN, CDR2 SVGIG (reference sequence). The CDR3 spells CAWSVGLDNEQFF. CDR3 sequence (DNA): TGTGCTTGGAGTGTTGGGCTAGACAATGAGCAGTTCTTC. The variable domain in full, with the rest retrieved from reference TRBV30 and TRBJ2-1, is SQTIHQWPATLVQPVGSPLSLECTVEGTSNPNLYWYRQAAGRGLQLLFYSVGIGQISSEVPQNLSASRPQDRQFILSSKKLLLSDSGFYLCAWSVGLDNEQFFGPGTRLTVL.

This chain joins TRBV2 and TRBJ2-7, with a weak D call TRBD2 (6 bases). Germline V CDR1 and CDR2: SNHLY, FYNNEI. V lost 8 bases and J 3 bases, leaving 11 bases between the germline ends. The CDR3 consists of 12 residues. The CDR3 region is CASELAGYEQYF. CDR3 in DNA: TGTGCCAGCGAACTAGCAGGCTACGAGCAGTACTTC.

The CDR3 bases are TGTGCCAGTAGTATAGATCTGCGGGTTTCGTATGGCTACACCTTC. It specifies CASSIDLRVSYGYTF. This chain links TRBV19 with TRBJ1-2; D gene uncertain. The CDR3 is 15 residues long. Trimming shortened V by 0 bases and J by 5 bases, and 13 bases separated the two germline ends. Germline assignment: CDR1 LNHDA and CDR2 SQIVND (reference sequence). Filled out from reference TRBV19 and TRBJ1-2, the complete variable domain reads DGGITQSPKYLFRKEGQNVTLSCEQNLNHDAMYWYRQDPGQGLRLIYYSQIVNDFQKGDIAEGYSVSREKKESFPLTVTSAQKNPTAFYLCASSIDLRVSYGYTFGSGTRLTVV.